The 15 T cell receptor beta chains below come from one sample, sequenced in a study of OX40 agonist ivuxolimab in advanced cancers. Here immunoSEQ multiplex PCR was the method, and the copy in TCRdb shows in-frame clones only, minus some. The profile covers some 100,000 clones, with 84% appearing a single time and around 1.1% taken by the ten largest. Source: CD4+ or CD8+ T cells sorted from blood, taken in a trial of the OX40 agonist ivuxolimab. These receptors came from an adult with an advanced solid tumor such as melanoma, head and neck, liver or kidney cancer.

This rearrangement joins TRBV29-1 to TRBJ1-2; tentatively, D is TRBD1 (6 bases). V was shortened by 7 bases and J by 6 bases, with 9 bases between the two germline ends. Germline CDR1 SQVTM, CDR2 ANQGSEA. The CDR3 has 10 residues. CDR3 residues: CSARDNGYTF. In DNA, the CDR3 is TGCAGCGCACGGGACAATGGCTACACCTTC. Full variable domain (remainder filled in from reference TRBV29-1 and TRBJ1-2): SAVISQKPSRDICQRGTSLTIQCQVDSQVTMMFWYRQQPGQSLTLIATANQGSEATYESGFVIDKFPISRPNLTFSTLTVSNMSPEDSSIYLCSARDNGYTFGSGTRLTVV.

The V call is TRBV5-6, the J call TRBJ1-5, with D uncertain. V was clipped by 1 base and J by 6 bases, with 5 bases between them. CDR3 length: 12 amino acids. The germline V gene has CDR1 SGHDT and CDR2 YYEEEE. CDR3 residues: CASSLRGQPQHF. The CDR3 DNA follows: TGTGCCAGCAGCTTGCGGGGTCAGCCCCAGCATTTT.

The genes are TRBV9 and TRBJ1-2, with 8 bases identical to TRBD1. From germline, CDR1 is SGDLS and CDR2 YYNGEE. The V segment lost 3 bases and the J segment 6 bases; nucleotides outside the gene matches: 4. The CDR3 is 13 residues long. CDR3 in DNA: TGTGCCAGCAGCGGAACAGGGGGAGATGGCTACACCTTC. Its protein product is CASSGTGGDGYTF.

This clone was recorded only once. The genes are TRBV7-3 and TRBJ2-1; perhaps TRBD2 as D (6 bases). The CDR3 extends over 16 amino acids. V was pared by 4 bases and J by 5 bases, with 18 bases between. Per the germline V gene, CDR1 is SGHTA and CDR2 is FQGTGA. The CDR3 DNA is TGTGCCAGCAGCTCCTTTATGGCGGGGCCAAACAATGAGCAGTTCTTC. Amino acid sequence: CASSSFMAGPNNEQFF. The full variable domain, rest sourced from reference TRBV7-3 and TRBJ2-1, is GAGVSQTPSNKVTEKGKYVELRCDPISGHTALYWYRQSLGQGPEFLIYFQGTGAADDSGLPNDRFFAVRPEGSVSTLKIQRTERGDSAVYLCASSSFMAGPNNEQFFGPGTRLTVL.

V usage is TRBV7-2 and J usage is TRBJ2-2, with TRBD2 identical over 7 bases. The germline gives CDR1 SGHTA, CDR2 FQGNSA. CDR3 size: 16 residues. With V trimmed by 2 bases and J by 1 base, 4 bases remained unmatched. The CDR3 spells CASSLIGLGNTGELFF. Written as DNA, the CDR3 is TGTGCCAGCAGCTTAATAGGACTAGGGAACACCGGGGAGCTGTTTTTT.

This chain connects TRBV19 to TRBJ1-2; possible D gene TRBD1, 5 bases. V was shortened by 5 bases and J by 8 bases, with 18 bases between the two germline ends. This CDR3 comprises 14 residues. CDR1 LNHDA and CDR2 SQIVND come from the germline V gene (reference sequence). CDR3 protein: CASSLPDTTQGYTF. CDR3 nucleotides: TGTGCCAGTAGTCTCCCGGACACGACTCAAGGCTACACCTTC.

The chain has TRBV7-2 and TRBJ1-5, with 8 positions matching TRBD1. This CDR3 region has 15 residues. CDR1 is SGHTA and CDR2 is FQGNSA in the germline V gene. The V gene end was trimmed by 1 base and the J gene end by 6 bases; junction bases not matched to a gene: 5. The CDR3 loop reads CASSLVGQVGQPQHF. The CDR3 nucleotides read TGTGCCAGCAGCTTAGTGGGACAGGTCGGTCAGCCCCAGCATTTT.

The J gene is TRBJ2-1, the V gene TRBV7-7; 10 nucleotides match TRBD1. The CDR3 has 16 amino acids. The V and J ends lost 6 bases and 6 bases, in that order; junction bases with no gene match: 11. Germline V gene lookup returns CDR1 SSHAT and CDR2 FNYEAQ (reference sequence). The CDR3 loop reads CASSVGTGERGNEQFF. Here the CDR3 DNA reads TGTGCCAGCAGTGTCGGGACAGGGGAAAGAGGCAATGAGCAGTTCTTC.

CDR3 coding DNA: TGTGCCAGCTCCCGTGGACAGGAATATAATTCACCCCTCCACTTT. This gives the protein CASSRGQEYNSPLHF. The chain couples TRBV18 to TRBJ1-6; 7 bases align to TRBD1. The CDR3 length is 15 residues. The germline CDR1 and CDR2 sequences are KGHSH and LQKENI. The J segment lost 4 bases and the V segment lost 6 bases, leaving 6 bases of the junction unmatched. Looking up the rest from reference TRBV18 and TRBJ1-6 gives the full variable domain: NAGVMQNPRHLVRRRGQEARLRCSPMKGHSHVYWYRQLPEEGLKFMVYLQKENIIDESGMPKERFSAEFPKEGPSILRIQQVVRGDSAAYFCASSRGQEYNSPLHFGNGTRLTVT.

This chain connects TRBV25-1 to TRBJ1-3, with D unresolved. V lost 7 bases, J lost 4 bases, and 17 bases lay in between. The CDR3 is 15 residues long. Looked up from germline, CDR1 is MGHDK and CDR2 is SYGVNS. Here the CDR3 DNA reads TGTGCCAGCACCCCCTTGGCTGACCCAGGAAACACCATATATTTT. Translation: CASTPLADPGNTIYF.

This sequence joins TRBV4-2 and TRBJ2-6, with TRBD1 matching 7 bases. The V segment lost 0 bases and the J segment 2 bases; nucleotides outside the gene matches: 10. Germline assignment: CDR1 LGHNA and CDR2 YNFKEQ. The CDR3 runs 19 residues. The CDR3 region is CASSQEVGQARPGANVLTF. Written as DNA, the CDR3 is TGTGCCAGCAGCCAAGAAGTAGGACAGGCCCGACCTGGGGCCAACGTCCTGACTTTC.

The chain couples TRBV7-9 to TRBJ1-5, with unresolved D. Between the trimmed V and J ends, which lost 11 bases and 0 bases, there was a span of 14 bases. Germline loops: CDR1 SEHNR, CDR2 FQNEAQ (reference sequence). The CDR3 is 14 residues long. The CDR3 nucleotides read TGTGCCCTAGCGAGCCTGGATAGCAATCAGCCCCAGCATTTT. The encoded protein is CALASLDSNQPQHF.

This chain connects TRBV6-5 to TRBJ1-4; D call uncertain. This CDR3 contains 13 residues. In germline, CDR1 is MNHEY, CDR2 SVGAGI. V shed 5 bases and J shed 7 bases, with 11 bases lying between them. CDR3 bases: TGTGCCAGCAGTGTAGGGTCATTTGAAAAACTGTTTTTT. As protein: CASSVGSFEKLFF.

This clone is medium-sized by share. The chain combines TRBV28 with TRBJ2-7; a weak D match, TRBD1 (7 bases). Germline-derived CDR1 and CDR2 are MDHEN and SYDVKM. The germline V and J ends were trimmed by 7 bases and 2 bases, with 15 bases remaining between them. The CDR3 length is 14 residues. CDR3 region: CASTRRDSPYEQYF. The CDR3 nucleotides read TGTGCCAGCACTCGGCGGGACAGTCCCTACGAGCAGTACTTC.

This sequence joins TRBV21-1 and TRBJ2-5; the D call of TRBD1 is as the table states it, not checked on the DNA. TRBV21-1 is labeled a pseudogene. The CDR3 covers 19 residues. Written as DNA, the CDR3 is TGTGCCAGCAGCAAAGGAGCAGCGTCGTGGATTAGGGGTCCGTGGACCCAGTACTTC. This gives the protein CASSKGAASWIRGPWTQYF.